This T cell receptor (beta chain) was found in a study of T-cell memory formation after mild COVID-19. Study overall: TCR clusters largely stayed donor specific. Study outcomes and limitations: CM and EM subsets held most contracting CD4+ clones; EMRA held CD8+ ones. Whereas later expanders leaned CD4+, clones contracting day 15 to 85 showed a balanced CD4/CD8 makeup.

V was clipped by 2 bases and J by 12 bases; unmatched bases: 8. Germline values: CDR1 SGHDT, CDR2 YYEEEE. The CDR3 has 12 amino acids. The table lists this clonotype with a few counts. Antigen specificity is unknown. 5'RACE with constant-segment primers built TCRalpha and TCRbeta cDNA libraries with UMIs. TCRdb called the 5' RACE reads again in MiXCR, with one record for every CDR3 protein. The repertoire holds some 320,000 distinct CDR3 sequences, with 15% to 20% as singletons. Source material: PBMCs or a T cell subset sorted from them (not recorded which). The chain joins TRBV5-6 to TRBJ2-7; 7 bases are a match to TRBD2. This sequence was found in a man younger than 35 who had mild COVID-19 (a few samples of this study predate the infection). Cell type and time point are not known. The chain's CDR3 is CASSFGREVLYV. DNA of the CDR3: TGTGCCAGCAGCTTTGGGAGGGAGGTTCTGTACGTC.